A single sample gave rise to the 24 T cell receptor beta chains below, sequenced in a study of tumor-infiltrating lymphocytes in primary liver carcinoma. Reverse transcription of about 500 ng total RNA with a constant-region primer produced TCR beta cDNA. Slightly modified ARM-PCR with three nested multiplex PCR rounds yielded TCR beta libraries. TRBV1-TRBV30 forward and Cbeta reverse primers drove the first two approximately 10-cycle rounds. TCRdb passed the multiplex PCR reads through MiXCR, listing each CDR3 protein once. The table lists around 120,000 distinct CDR3 sequences, 55% to 65% of them singletons. From about 19-30 mg of unsorted bulk tissue, DNA and RNA were co-extracted together. Source material: liver tumor tissue from sampling region 1. Subset of the sample: tumor region T1, superior pole. These receptors originate from a woman aged 55-75 years with primary liver carcinoma and hepatitis B virus infection.

Comments on this clonotype: A much more abundant neighbour one base away suggests this may be a read error. V gene TRBV12-3 or TRBV12-4 combines with J gene TRBJ2-3, with 7 bases fitting TRBD2. The CDR3 extends over 15 amino acids. The CDR3 DNA reads TGTGCCAACAGTAACCGCGGGAGTACGGCAGATACGCAGTATTTT. It specifies CANSNRGSTADTQYF.

A note on this clonotype: The junction departs from germline at one end; a sequencing error may be responsible. The genes are TRBV11-2 and TRBJ2-1; 9 bases match TRBD1. Germline loops: CDR1 SGHAT, CDR2 FQNNGV. This CDR3 is built from 16 residues. CDR3 protein: CANSLERDRAYNEQFF. The CDR3 region has the DNA TGTGCCAACAGCTTAGAACGGGACAGGGCCTACAATGAGCAGTTCTTC.

About this clonotype itself: A read error may produce the germline difference seen at one junction end. The chain is built from TRBV28 and TRBJ2-7; 16 positions agree with TRBD2. CDR3 size: 17 residues. The germline V gene has CDR1 MDHEN and CDR2 SYDVKM. CDR3 DNA sequence: TGTGTCAGCAGTCCCACGGGACTAGCGGGAGGGCGCGACAAGCAGTACTTC. Amino acids: CVSSPTGLAGGRDKQYF. Variable domain in full (rest from reference TRBV28 and TRBJ2-7): DVKVTQSSRYLVKRTGEKVFLECVQDMDHENMFWYRQDPGLGLRLIYFSYDVKMKEKGDIPEGYSVSREKKERFSLILESASTNQTSMYLCVSSPTGLAGGRDKQYFGPGTRLTVT.

This clonotype was counted many times. J is TRBJ2-1 and V is TRBV28; TRBD1 matches 8 bases. Trimming at V came to 5 bases and at J to 10 bases, leaving 19 bases not matched to a gene. Germline CDR1 reads MDHEN; CDR2 reads SYDVKM. The CDR3 is 17 amino acids. CDR3 coding DNA: TGTGCCAGCAGTCCACAACCAGGACAGGGAGTGAGTCAGGAGCAGTTCTTC. It yields the protein CASSPQPGQGVSQEQFF. Combining the CDR3 with reference TRBV28 and TRBJ2-1 gives the whole variable domain DVKVTQSSRYLVKRTGEKVFLECVQDMDHENMFWYRQDPGLGLRLIYFSYDVKMKEKGDIPEGYSVSREKKERFSLILESASTNQTSMYLCASSPQPGQGVSQEQFFGPGTRLTVL.

A remark on this clonotype: A junction boundary mismatches the germline segment, possibly from a read error. The V and J genes are TRBV12-3 or TRBV12-4 and TRBJ2-2, with D hard to call. The CDR3 is 13 amino acids. The CDR3, as DNA: TGTGGCAGCAATTTCAGGAACACCGGGGAGCTGTTTTTT. This translates into CGSNFRNTGELFF.

The chain joins TRBV20-1 to TRBJ2-5; D unclear. Trimming stripped 7 bases from V and 1 base from J, with 10 bases between. The CDR3 is made up of 12 amino acids. Germline V gene lookup returns CDR1 DFQATT and CDR2 SNEGSKA (reference sequence). DNA for the CDR3: TGCAGTGTCACGAGACTCCAAGAGACCCAGTACTTC. It is translated as CSVTRLQETQYF.

This clonotype was observed at least ten times. The chain links TRBV14 to TRBJ1-6; D uncertain. V was trimmed by 4 bases and J by 6 bases, leaving 10 bases between them. The CDR3 consists of 14 residues. CDR1 SGHDN and CDR2 FVKESK come from the germline V gene. As DNA, the CDR3 is TGTGCCAGCAGCCTGTTCAGGATTAATTCACCCCTCCACTTT. Translating gives CASSLFRINSPLHF.

The sample holds many counts of this clonotype. The chain is built from TRBV29-1 and TRBJ1-4; D is unresolved. Deletions cut 4 bases from V and 7 bases from J, with 10 bases between. The germline gives CDR1 SQVTM, CDR2 ANQGSEA. This CDR3 has 12 residues. The CDR3 here is CSVGGRGEKLFF. CDR3 bases: TGCAGCGTTGGTGGTCGGGGTGAAAAACTGTTTTTT.

V usage is TRBV7-9 and J usage is TRBJ2-2; TRBD2 agrees at 10 bases. J gave up 8 bases and V 5 bases, and 8 bases lay outside the gene matches. From germline, CDR1 is SEHNR and CDR2 FQNEAQ (reference sequence). This CDR3 has 15 residues. CDR3 coding DNA: TGTGCCAGCAGCCCCGGACTAGCGGAAACTGGGGAGCTGTTTTTT. The encoded protein is CASSPGLAETGELFF.

Within the sample, this clonotype is medium-sized. This chain links TRBV11-2 with TRBJ1-4; 7 positions match TRBD1. There are 15 residues in the CDR3. The V segment lost 0 bases and the J segment 5 bases; nucleotides outside the gene matches: 3. Germline V gives CDR1 SGHAT, CDR2 FQNNGV. CDR3 loop: CASSLEGGENEKLFF. The CDR3 DNA is TGTGCCAGCAGCTTAGAAGGGGGCGAAAATGAAAAACTGTTTTTT.

The count of this clonotype is one. Given a much more abundant clone one base away, this may be a read error. The rearrangement joins TRBV7-8 to TRBJ2-7, with TRBD1 matching over 9 bases. CDR1 is SGHVS and CDR2 is FQNEAQ in the germline V gene. This CDR3 is built from 15 residues. V gave up 5 bases and J gave up 3 bases; unmatched junction bases: 8. The CDR3, as DNA: TGTGCCAGCAGCCATGCAGGGACAGGGATCTACGAGCAGTACTTC. It encodes CASSHAGTGIYEQYF.

This clonotype came up many times. The chain uses TRBV30 and TRBJ2-7, with TRBD2 matching over 7 bases. The CDR3 sequence is 15 residues long. V shed 2 bases, J shed 1 base, and the junction held 8 bases outside the gene matches. From germline, CDR1 is GTSNPN and CDR2 SVGIG (reference sequence). The CDR3 coding sequence is TGTGCCTGGAGTCGGCGGGAGCCAGGGTCCTACGAGCAGTACTTC. Its protein is CAWSRREPGSYEQYF.

The sample holds many counts of this clonotype. This chain connects TRBV4-1 to TRBJ1-2; 7 positions agree with TRBD1. V shed 1 base and J 4 bases; nucleotides not matched to a gene: 6. The V gene's germline CDR1 is MGHRA and CDR2 YSYEKL. The CDR3 totals 15 residues. The CDR3 sequence: CASSQGPGQPYGYTF. CDR3 nucleotides: TGCGCCAGCAGCCAAGGGCCGGGACAGCCCTATGGCTACACCTTC.

A note on this clonotype: This could be a read error, since a much larger clone is one nucleotide away. The chain recombines TRBV6-1 with TRBJ2-2, with D possibly matching TRBD2 (5 bases). CDR3 length: 12 amino acids. The germline V gene has CDR1 MNHNS and CDR2 SASEGT. CDR3 in amino acids: CASSPNTGKLFF. Here the CDR3 DNA reads TGTGCCAGCAGCCCGAACACCGGGAAGCTGTTTTTT.

This clonotype was counted only a few times. This may arise from a read error, as a much more abundant clone is one base away. The chain is built from TRBV6-5 and TRBJ2-1; D gene uncertain. The CDR3 has 14 residues. Per the germline V gene, CDR1 is MNHEY and CDR2 is SVGAGI. CDR3: CANSYSTRDNEQFF. The CDR3 coding sequence is TGTGCCAACAGTTACTCGACACGTGACAATGAGCAGTTCTTC.

On this clonotype: One base away lies a much larger clone, so this may be a sequencing read error. This chain links TRBV4-1 with TRBJ2-3; tentatively, D is TRBD2 (6 bases). The CDR3 loop spans 16 amino acids. V lost 1 base and J 5 bases, leaving 16 bases between the germline ends. CDR1 and CDR2 (germline): MGHRA, YSYEKL. DNA for the CDR3: TGCGCCAGCAGCCAAGGGGTGACTAGTCGAGGAGATACGCAGTATTTT. It encodes CASSQGVTSRGDTQYF.

V usage is TRBV11-2 and J usage is TRBJ2-5, with 7 positions matching TRBD1. Per the germline V gene, CDR1 is SGHAT and CDR2 is FQNNGV. J lost 1 base, V lost 11 bases, and 13 bases had no gene match. CDR3 length: 15 amino acids. The CDR3 here is CADSLNTGVQETQYF. The CDR3, as DNA: TGTGCCGACAGCCTCAACACAGGGGTCCAAGAGACCCAGTACTTC.

On this clonotype: The junction departs from the called germline gene at one end, perhaps through a read error. This chain links TRBV5-5 with TRBJ2-7; TRBD1 might be the D (6 bases). The CDR3 consists of 16 residues. Germline V gene lookup returns CDR1 SGHKS and CDR2 YYEKEE (reference sequence). The CDR3 region has the DNA TGTGCCAGCACCTTAGGTCCGGACAGTCGAACTTACGGGCAGTACTTC. This sequence encodes CASTLGPDSRTYGQYF.

Regarding this clonotype: Since a much larger clone is just one base distant, this may be a read error. V is TRBV6-1 and J is TRBJ1-5, with a weak D call TRBD1 (6 bases). The germline V gene encodes CDR1 MNHNS and CDR2 SASEGT. This CDR3 has 19 residues. The CDR3 region has the DNA TGTGCCAGCAGGGGCCCGTTTCCGGGACAAATTTATAGCAATCGGCCCCAGCATTTT. Encoded protein: CASRGPFPGQIYSNRPQHF.

This clonotype was recorded once. A much larger clone differs from this one at a single base, so this may be a read error. The chain employs TRBV30 and TRBJ2-1; perhaps TRBD2 as D (6 bases). Trimming took off 1 base at V and 12 bases at J, with 19 bases between the two ends. Germline CDR1 and CDR2: GTSNPN and SVGIG (reference sequence). The CDR3 contains 14 residues. CDR3 in DNA: TGTGCCTGGAGTGAACCCACTCTAGTGGGAGGGCAGTTCTTC. The encoded protein is CAWSEPTLVGGQFF. The whole variable domain, remainder taken from reference TRBV30 and TRBJ2-1, is SQTIHQWPATLVQPVGSPLSLECTVEGTSNPNLYWYRQAAGRGLQLLFYSVGIGQISSEVPQNLSASRPQDRQFILSSKKLLLSDSGFYLCAWSEPTLVGGQFFGPGTRLTVL.

The CDR3 nucleotides are TGTGCCAGCAGCCCCGCAATCTCTGGGGCCAACGTCCTGACTTTC. This sequence encodes CASSPAISGANVLTF. The rearrangement joins TRBV7-9 to TRBJ2-6; D unresolved. CDR1 and CDR2 from the germline V gene are SEHNR and FQNEAQ (reference sequence). The CDR3 loop spans 15 amino acids. The V and J ends lost 5 bases and 0 bases respectively, with 8 bases between them.

On this clonotype itself: At one end, the junction sequence differs from germline, possibly due to a read error. This chain connects TRBV12-3 or TRBV12-4 to TRBJ1-2; weak D call: TRBD1 (6 bases). This CDR3 comprises 13 residues. This CDR3 is CASNRAGAYDYTF. CDR3 nucleotides: TGTGCCAGCAATCGCGCAGGGGCCTATGACTACACATTC.

The J gene is TRBJ2-2, the V gene TRBV5-1; D is possibly TRBD1 or TRBD2 (5 bases each). V gave up 4 bases and J gave up 1 base, with 11 bases separating them. CDR3 length: 15 amino acids. CDR1 and CDR2 (germline): SGHRS, YFSETQ. The CDR3 protein is CASSPGTMNTGELFF. DNA for the CDR3: TGCGCCAGCAGCCCAGGGACCATGAACACCGGGGAGCTGTTTTTT.

Note on this clonotype: A much larger clone sits a single nucleotide away, making a read error possible. The chain uses TRBV11-3 and TRBJ2-5; D is perhaps TRBD1 (6 bases). The CDR3 is made up of 16 amino acids. Trimming took 2 bases from V and 2 from J, leaving 15 bases between them. The germline CDR1 and CDR2 sequences are SGHNT and YENEEA. CDR3 region: CASSLNRWGRQETQYF. CDR3 DNA sequence: TGTGCCAGCAGCTTAAATCGTTGGGGGCGGCAAGAGACCCAGTACTTC.